The rows below give T cell receptor beta chains drawn from one sample of a study of T cell repertoires in cytomegalovirus infection. Each CDR3 protein is one row after TCRdb ran MiXCR on the reads. The data contain approximately 180,000 distinct CDR3 sequences, approximately 19% of them seen just once; the ten biggest clones take up around 3.1%. The sequencing sample was made of PBMCs. All receptors come from a human donor in good health (CMV status not recorded). Some clones in this sample may be carry-over from other donors' samples. Each CDR3 is given with its conserved first and last residue. Fields, in order: clone size, V gene, D gene, CDR3 length, J gene, CDR3 protein, CDR3 DNA. The D gene is left open where the match is weak. Where a row states a size, it is once, few, many or the class of an expanded clone; other rows omit it.

many	TRBV7-2	-	12	TRBJ2-1	CASSSQGNEQFF	TGTGCCAGCAGCTCGCAGGGGAATGAGCAGTTCTTC
-	TRBV2	TRBD1	13	TRBJ2-5	CASSARGQGTQYF	TGTGCCAGCAGTGCCAGGGGGCAAGGGACCCAGTACTTC
many	TRBV5-1	-	16	TRBJ2-5	CASSLEPGLPSETQYF	TGCGCCAGCAGCTTGGAACCAGGGTTACCCTCGGAGACCCAGTACTTC
few	TRBV12-3/TRBV12-4	-	13	TRBJ2-5	CASSLRGPETQYF	TGTGCCAGCAGTTTGCGGGGGCCAGAGACCCAGTACTTC
many	TRBV6-5	-	13	TRBJ1-5	CASSYDRNQPQHF	TGTGCCAGCAGTTACGACAGGAATCAGCCCCAGCATTTT
-	TRBV5-1	-	15	TRBJ2-3	CASSTPTSPADTQYF	TGCGCCAGCAGCACCCCGACTAGTCCGGCAGATACACAGTATTTT
-	TRBV5-4	-	13	TRBJ2-7	CASSGYNGGEQYF	TGTGCCAGCAGCGGTTACAACGGAGGGGAGCAGTACTTC
many	TRBV7-3	-	14	TRBJ2-1	CASSPHRQANEQFF	TGTGCCAGCAGCCCCCACAGGCAGGCCAATGAGCAGTTCTTC
many	TRBV12-3/TRBV12-4	TRBD2	18	TRBJ2-3	CASSSHSSGASSTDTQYF	TGTGCCAGCAGTTCTCATTCTAGCGGCGCGTCTAGCACAGATACGCAGTATTTT
few	TRBV9	-	15	TRBJ2-1	CASSVVAGRRDEQFF	TGTGCCAGCAGCGTAGTGGCAGGGAGGAGGGATGAGCAGTTCTTC